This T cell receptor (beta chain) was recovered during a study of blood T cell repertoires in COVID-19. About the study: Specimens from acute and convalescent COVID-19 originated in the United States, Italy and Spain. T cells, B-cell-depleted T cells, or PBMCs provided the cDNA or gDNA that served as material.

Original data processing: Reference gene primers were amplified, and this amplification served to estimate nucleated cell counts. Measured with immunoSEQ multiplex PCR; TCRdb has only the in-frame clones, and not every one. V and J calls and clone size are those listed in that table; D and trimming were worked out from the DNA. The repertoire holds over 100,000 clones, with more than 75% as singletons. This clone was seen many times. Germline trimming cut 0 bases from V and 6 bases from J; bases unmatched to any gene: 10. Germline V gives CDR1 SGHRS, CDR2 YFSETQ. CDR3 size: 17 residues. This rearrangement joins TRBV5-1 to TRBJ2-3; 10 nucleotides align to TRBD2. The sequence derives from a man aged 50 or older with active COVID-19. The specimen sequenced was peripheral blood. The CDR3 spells CASSLEGLLAGVDTQYF. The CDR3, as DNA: TGCGCCAGCAGCTTGGAAGGTTTGCTAGCGGGGGTCGATACGCAGTATTTT. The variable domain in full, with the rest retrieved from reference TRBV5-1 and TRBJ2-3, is KAGVTQTPRYLIKTRGQQVTLSCSPISGHRSVSWYQQTPGQGLQFLFEYFSETQRNKGNFPGRFSGRQFSNSRSEMNVSTLELGDSALYLCASSLEGLLAGVDTQYFGPGTRLTVL.